What follows are 15 T cell receptor beta chains derived from one specimen sequenced in a study of vaccination and CD4 T cells after COVID-19. An Oncomine TCR Beta short-read assay was used to sequence the DNA from cultured CD4+ T cells. Each CDR3 protein gets one entry after TCRdb re-called the PCR reads with MiXCR. Of about 4,400 distinct CDR3 sequences listed, around 40% are singletons. Treatment reported: roughly ten-day PBMC culture with coronavirus spike peptide pools or control peptides (ViraFEST assay). For these TCRs, the target antigens are not known. The input for sequencing was CD4+ T cells from blood, cultured in vitro, taken after SARS-CoV-2 vaccination. The receptor source for this set is a human donor who had recovered from COVID-19.

This clonotype was detected only a few times. CDR3 protein: CAISESTQHNQPQHF. In DNA, the CDR3 is TGTGCCATCAGTGAGTCTACACAGCACAATCAGCCCCAGCATTTT. V usage is TRBV10-3 and J usage is TRBJ1-5, with D unresolved. Trimming removed 0 bases at V and 3 bases at J, with 9 bases between. This CDR3 comprises 15 residues. CDR1 ENHRY and CDR2 SYGVKD come from the germline V gene.

Points on this clonotype: Compared with germline, one end of the junction differs, possibly owing to a read error. The gene calls are TRBV5-1 and TRBJ2-5, with D uncertain. The CDR3 is 14 residues long. Germline CDR1 reads SGHRS; CDR2 reads YFSETQ. The CDR3 DNA follows: TGCGTCAGCAGCTCCCCGGTGAGTCAAGAGACCCAGTACTTC. This encodes CVSSSPVSQETQYF.

V is TRBV6-5 and J is TRBJ1-2, with a weak D call TRBD1 (5 bases). The CDR3 totals 15 residues. Germline V gives CDR1 MNHEY, CDR2 SVGAGI. V was pared by 4 bases and J by 2 bases, with 14 bases between. The CDR3 loop is CASSSRMGGNYGYTF. In DNA, the CDR3 is TGTGCCAGCAGTTCCAGGATGGGGGGGAACTATGGCTACACCTTC.

The V gene is TRBV12-3 or TRBV12-4, the J gene TRBJ2-5, with 8 bases aligning to TRBD1. V dropped 6 bases and J dropped 5; count of bases not matched to a gene: 8. The CDR3 consists of 14 residues. As DNA, the CDR3 is TGTGCCAGCAGGCCCGGACAGGGTCGGGAGACCCAGTACTTC. Translation: CASRPGQGRETQYF.

The chain has TRBV2 and TRBJ2-5; D unclear. Deletions cut 8 bases from V and 5 bases from J, with 15 bases between. This CDR3 comprises 13 residues. CDR1 is SNHLY and CDR2 is FYNNEI in the germline V gene. CDR3 residues: CASGKFGGETQYF. Here the CDR3 DNA reads TGTGCCAGCGGAAAGTTCGGTGGGGAGACCCAGTACTTC.

This clonotype is medium-sized in the sample. The chain joins TRBV20-1 to TRBJ1-1; tentatively, D is TRBD1 (5 bases). The CDR3 runs 13 residues. Germline V lookup: CDR1 DFQATT, CDR2 SNEGSKA (reference sequence). Between the trimmed V and J ends, which lost 3 bases and 2 bases, there was a span of 10 bases. CDR3 sequence: CSASRGINTEAFF. Here the CDR3 DNA reads TGCAGTGCTAGTAGGGGCATCAACACTGAAGCTTTCTTT.

This clonotype was counted a single time. The chain employs TRBV18 and TRBJ2-1; D may match TRBD1 or TRBD2 (6 bases each). This CDR3 spans 16 amino acids. From germline, CDR1 is KGHSH and CDR2 LQKENI. Trimming stripped 6 bases from V and 2 bases from J, with 17 bases between. This CDR3 reads CASSDPGAPTYNEQFF. As DNA, the CDR3 is TGTGCCAGCTCCGATCCGGGGGCCCCGACCTACAATGAGCAGTTCTTC.

The chain links TRBV27 to TRBJ1-5; possibly TRBD1 for D (5 bases). V lost 3 bases to trimming and J lost 5 bases, with 11 bases between them. The CDR3 extends over 14 amino acids. CDR1 MNHEY and CDR2 SMNVEV come from the germline V gene (reference sequence). CDR3 region: CASSFAGPDQPQHF. In nucleotides, the CDR3 is TGTGCCAGCAGTTTTGCAGGGCCCGATCAGCCCCAGCATTTT.

This clonotype was observed a few times. The chain joins TRBV12-3 or TRBV12-4 to TRBJ1-2; D may be TRBD1 (5 bases). The CDR3 is 14 residues long. The germline V and J ends were trimmed by 7 bases and 3 bases, with 15 bases remaining between them. DNA for the CDR3: TGTGCCAGCACCCACGGGGGGTCCTACTATGGCTACACCTTC. Translating it yields CASTHGGSYYGYTF.

The V gene is TRBV12-3 or TRBV12-4, the J gene TRBJ1-2; maybe TRBD1 (5 bases). CDR3 length equals 13 residues. V lost 5 bases and J lost 5, with 12 bases in between. For the CDR3, the DNA is TGTGCCAGCAGTGGGCGGGGGTCGTATGGCTACACCTTC. Encoded protein: CASSGRGSYGYTF.

This chain links TRBV6-5 with TRBJ1-5, with a weak D call TRBD1 (6 bases). The CDR3 has 16 residues. The V gene's germline CDR1 is MNHEY and CDR2 SVGAGI. V lost 4 bases and J lost 7, with 20 bases in between. CDR3 DNA: TGTGCCAGCAGTTTGTTCACGGGCGGGGGCCACCAGCCCCAGCATTTT. It yields the protein CASSLFTGGGHQPQHF.

The chain employs TRBV12-3 or TRBV12-4 and TRBJ2-3; possibly TRBD2 for D (6 bases). V was pared by 5 bases and J by 8 bases, with 11 bases between. The CDR3 covers 12 residues. The CDR3 spells CASSHPSVTQYF. In DNA form, the CDR3 reads TGTGCCAGCAGTCACCCTAGCGTTACGCAGTATTTT.

This clonotype has more than one count but fewer than ten. The chain couples TRBV5-1 to TRBJ1-1, with D unresolved. Germline assignment: CDR1 SGHRS and CDR2 YFSETQ. The ends were cut back, 6 bases at V and 1 base at J, with 7 bases in the middle. The CDR3 runs 12 residues. The CDR3 region has the DNA TGCGCCAGCAAGGGTCCGAACACTGAAGCTTTCTTT. Amino acid sequence: CASKGPNTEAFF.

The V call is TRBV2, the J call TRBJ2-2; 12 bases are a match to TRBD2. The CDR3 is made up of 16 amino acids. V gave up 3 bases and J gave up 7 bases; unmatched junction bases: 6. The germline V gene has CDR1 SNHLY and CDR2 FYNNEI. Here the CDR3 reads CASSDALAGGGGELFF. CDR3 nucleotide sequence: TGTGCCAGCAGTGACGCACTAGCGGGAGGAGGCGGGGAGCTGTTTTTT.

The V and J genes are TRBV2 and TRBJ1-1, with TRBD1 matching over 9 bases. The CDR3 runs 11 residues. Trimming removed 7 bases from V and 9 bases from J; junction bases left unmatched: 3. The germline gives CDR1 SNHLY, CDR2 FYNNEI. The CDR3 region is CASTNRGQAFF. Here the CDR3 DNA reads TGTGCCAGCACTAACAGGGGGCAAGCTTTCTTT.